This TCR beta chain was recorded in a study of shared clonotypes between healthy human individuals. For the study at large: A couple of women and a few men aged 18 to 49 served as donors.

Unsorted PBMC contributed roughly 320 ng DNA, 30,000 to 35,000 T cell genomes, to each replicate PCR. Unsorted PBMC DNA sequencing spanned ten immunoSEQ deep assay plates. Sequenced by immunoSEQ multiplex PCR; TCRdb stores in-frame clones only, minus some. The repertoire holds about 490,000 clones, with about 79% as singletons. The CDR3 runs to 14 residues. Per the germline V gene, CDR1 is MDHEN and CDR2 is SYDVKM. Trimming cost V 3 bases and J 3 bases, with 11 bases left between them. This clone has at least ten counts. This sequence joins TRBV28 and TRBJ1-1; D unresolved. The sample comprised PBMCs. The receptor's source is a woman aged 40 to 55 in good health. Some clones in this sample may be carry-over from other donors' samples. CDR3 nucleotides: TGTGCCAGCAGTTTCGGGGATCGCGACACTGAAGCTTTCTTT. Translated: CASSFGDRDTEAFF.